What follows are 27 T cell receptor beta chains derived from one specimen sequenced in a study of shared clonotypes between healthy human individuals. Data came from immunoSEQ multiplex PCR; TCRdb stores just in-frame clones and leaves some out. The sample shows 300,000 to 400,000 clones, about 70% of them seen only once. Sequences were obtained from memory CD4+ T cells sorted from blood. This sample's subset: CD45RA-negative fraction. The receptor source for this set is a man under 40 in good health.

The V and J genes are TRBV7-2 and TRBJ1-1; no reliable D call. This CDR3 has 14 amino acids. Trimming shortened V by 1 base and J by 1 base, and 7 bases separated the two germline ends. In germline, CDR1 is SGHTA, CDR2 FQGNSA. The CDR3 is CASSLDPTNTEAFF. CDR3 in DNA: TGTGCCAGCAGCTTAGACCCGACGAACACTGAAGCTTTCTTT. The full variable domain, rest sourced from reference TRBV7-2 and TRBJ1-1, is GAGVSQSPSNKVTEKGKDVELRCDPISGHTALYWYRQSLGQGLEFLIYFQGNSAPDKSGLPSDRFSAERTGGSVSTLTIQRTQQEDSAVYLCASSLDPTNTEAFFGQGTRLTVV.

With respect to this clone: Other DNA sequences of this sample code for an identical CDR3. The chain has TRBV7-9 and TRBJ2-3; D remains unclear. The CDR3 sequence is 12 residues long. The V and J ends lost 3 bases and 3 bases respectively, with 4 bases between them. The germline gives CDR1 SEHNR, CDR2 FQNEAQ (reference sequence). The CDR3 reads CASSLETDTQYF. In DNA form, the CDR3 reads TGTGCCAGCAGCTTGGAAACAGATACGCAGTATTTT. Full variable domain (outside the CDR3, taken from reference TRBV7-9 and TRBJ2-3): DTGVSQNPRHKITKRGQNVTFRCDPISEHNRLYWYRQTLGQGPEFLTYFQNEAQLEKSRLLSDRFSAERPKGSFSTLEIQRTEQGDSAMYLCASSLETDTQYFGPGTRLTVL.

This clone was seen a single time. The chain combines TRBV5-4 with TRBJ2-3, with D maybe TRBD1 (6 bases). V was trimmed by 3 bases and J by 5 bases, leaving 13 bases between them. The germline gives CDR1 SGHNT, CDR2 YYREEE (reference sequence). The CDR3 sequence is 14 residues long. As DNA, the CDR3 is TGTGCCAGCAGCTCAGGACAGCCCCTAGATACGCAGTATTTT. This translates into CASSSGQPLDTQYF.

The rearrangement joins TRBV7-9 to TRBJ1-1, with D possibly TRBD1 on 5 matching bases. This CDR3 has 14 amino acids. CDR1 and CDR2 (germline): SEHNR, FQNEAQ (reference sequence). With 3 bases removed from V and 2 bases from J, the gap between germline ends came to 10 bases. CDR3 DNA: TGTGCCAGCAGCTTCGGGGGGACTAACACTGAAGCTTTCTTT. This encodes CASSFGGTNTEAFF.

The chain carries TRBV7-2 and TRBJ1-2, with 7 positions matching TRBD1. V lost 5 bases and J lost 4; bases outside the gene matches: 4. There are 13 residues in the CDR3. Germline V gene lookup returns CDR1 SGHTA and CDR2 FQGNSA. CDR3 coding DNA: TGTGCCAGCAGCCCGGACAGGTTCTATGGCTACACCTTC. Translation gives CASSPDRFYGYTF.

The chain carries TRBV19 and TRBJ1-5; D is unclear. Germline lookup yields CDR1 LNHDA and CDR2 SQIVND (reference sequence). This CDR3 comprises 11 residues. V shed 6 bases and J shed 5 bases, with 5 bases lying between them. The CDR3, as DNA: TGTGCCAGTAGACCCTATCAGCCCCAGCATTTT. It encodes CASRPYQPQHF. The full variable domain, in which reference TRBV19 and TRBJ1-5 provide the parts outside the CDR3, is DGGITQSPKYLFRKEGQNVTLSCEQNLNHDAMYWYRQDPGQGLRLIYYSQIVNDFQKGDIAEGYSVSREKKESFPLTVTSAQKNPTAFYLCASRPYQPQHFGDGTRLSIL.

The chain is built from TRBV28 and TRBJ2-7; 10 positions match TRBD2. The CDR3 has 15 amino acids. Germline CDR1 and CDR2: MDHEN and SYDVKM. Trimming at V came to 7 bases and at J to 5 bases, leaving 11 bases not matched to a gene. The CDR3 reads CASIPSSGREDEQYF. CDR3 DNA sequence: TGTGCCAGCATCCCTTCTAGCGGGAGAGAGGACGAGCAGTACTTC.

The sample holds one count of this clone. This chain uses TRBV6-4 with TRBJ2-1; 10 bases are shared with TRBD2. Looked up from germline, CDR1 is MRHNA and CDR2 is SNTAGT. Losses at the gene ends were 3 bases for V and 4 bases for J; bases not matched to a gene: 3. This CDR3 is built from 15 residues. CDR3 nucleotides: TGTGCCAGCAGTGAAGGACTAGCGGATTACAATGAGCAGTTCTTC. Its protein is CASSEGLADYNEQFF.

The V and J genes are TRBV5-4 and TRBJ1-2, with D tentatively TRBD1 (6 bases). The CDR3 is made up of 15 amino acids. V was trimmed by 1 base and J by 0 bases, leaving 10 bases between them. The V gene's germline CDR1 is SGHNT and CDR2 YYREEE (reference sequence). CDR3 protein: CASSLRDTPNYGYTF. The CDR3 region has the DNA TGTGCCAGCAGCTTGAGGGACACCCCTAACTATGGCTACACCTTC.

This chain joins TRBV6-1 and TRBJ2-2; 8 bases agree with TRBD1. The CDR3 runs 15 residues. The J segment lost 3 bases and the V segment lost 7 bases, leaving 7 bases of the junction unmatched. The germline gives CDR1 MNHNS, CDR2 SASEGT. The CDR3 loop is CASTSRQGYTGELFF. CDR3 in DNA: TGTGCCAGCACCTCTAGACAGGGGTACACCGGGGAGCTGTTTTTT.

Comments on this clone: At the DNA level, this CDR3 is encoded by other sequences in the same sample as well. J is TRBJ2-5 and V is TRBV2, with 9 bases fitting TRBD1. The CDR3 extends over 14 amino acids. With 6 bases clipped from V and 4 bases from J, the junction kept 6 bases outside the gene matches. CDR1 is SNHLY and CDR2 is FYNNEI in the germline V gene. The CDR3 here is CASRADRGGETQYF. As DNA, the CDR3 is TGTGCCAGCAGAGCGGACAGGGGAGGAGAGACCCAGTACTTC.

The CDR3 nucleotides read TGTGCCAGCAGTTTATGGGGACAGAAGGGCAACGAGCAGTACTTC. Translation gives CASSLWGQKGNEQYF. The chain has TRBV28 and TRBJ2-7; 7 bases fit TRBD1. V shed 0 bases, J shed 5 bases, and the junction held 7 bases outside the gene matches. The CDR3 spans 15 residues. The germline gives CDR1 MDHEN, CDR2 SYDVKM.

V usage is TRBV5-1 and J usage is TRBJ2-7; TRBD1 matches at 11 bases. Per germline, CDR1 SGHRS and CDR2 YFSETQ. The CDR3 sequence is 15 residues long. J gave up 4 bases and V 4 bases, and 7 bases lay outside the gene matches. The CDR3 sequence is CASSEPGTGGYEQYF. The CDR3 DNA follows: TGCGCCAGCAGCGAGCCCGGGACAGGGGGGTACGAGCAGTACTTC. The complete variable domain, with remaining parts taken from reference TRBV5-1 and TRBJ2-7, reads KAGVTQTPRYLIKTRGQQVTLSCSPISGHRSVSWYQQTPGQGLQFLFEYFSETQRNKGNFPGRFSGRQFSNSRSEMNVSTLELGDSALYLCASSEPGTGGYEQYFGPGTRLTVT.

The chain recombines TRBV5-4 with TRBJ2-3; D call uncertain. The CDR3 has 14 amino acids. CDR1 and CDR2 from the germline V gene are SGHNT and YYREEE (reference sequence). Trimming stripped 3 bases from V and 2 bases from J, with 10 bases between. Here the CDR3 DNA reads TGTGCCAGCAGCTCCCCCGCCCACACAGATACGCAGTATTTT. The encoded protein is CASSSPAHTDTQYF.

In this sample, this clone turned up a few times. The chain couples TRBV6-5 to TRBJ1-3; D not resolved. The CDR3 totals 13 residues. Per germline, CDR1 MNHEY and CDR2 SVGAGI. With 6 bases removed from V and 3 bases from J, the gap between germline ends came to 9 bases. This chain's CDR3 is CASSRRVGNTIYF. The CDR3 nucleotides are TGTGCCAGCAGCAGGAGGGTTGGAAACACCATATATTTT.

This clone was counted once. This chain joins TRBV29-1 and TRBJ1-1; 8 bases map to TRBD1. Germline V lookup: CDR1 SQVTM, CDR2 ANQGSEA. The junction had 8 bases not matched to a gene; V was cut back by 5 bases and J by 0 bases. This CDR3 has 15 amino acids. This CDR3 is CSVSAGQGMNTEAFF. The CDR3 bases are TGCAGCGTTTCGGCCGGACAGGGCATGAACACTGAAGCTTTCTTT.

V and J are TRBV7-9 and TRBJ2-4; no definite D call. This CDR3 contains 13 residues. The germline gives CDR1 SEHNR, CDR2 FQNEAQ (reference sequence). The V end lost 5 bases, the J end lost 5 bases, and 10 bases lay between the germline ends. DNA for the CDR3: TGTGCCAGCAGCCCTAATCAAGAAAACATTCAGTACTTC. Translation: CASSPNQENIQYF.

This chain joins TRBV5-4 and TRBJ2-3, with 8 bases fitting TRBD2. The CDR3 extends over 15 amino acids. J was trimmed by 1 base and V by 2 bases; bases with no gene match: 3. The V gene's germline CDR1 is SGHNT and CDR2 YYREEE (reference sequence). CDR3 sequence: CASSLAGVGTDTQYF. The CDR3 DNA reads TGTGCCAGCAGCTTAGCGGGAGTGGGCACAGATACGCAGTATTTT.

The chain has TRBV2 and TRBJ2-3, with D possibly called TRBD1 or TRBD2 (5 bases each). V dropped 6 bases and J dropped 7 bases, with 11 bases sitting between them. Germline V CDR1 and CDR2: SNHLY, FYNNEI. This CDR3 region has 12 residues. CDR3 in DNA: TGTGCCAGCAGCCCCGGGACGAATACGCAGTATTTT. Its translation: CASSPGTNTQYF.

Comments on this clone: The same CDR3 arises from other DNA sequences in this sample as well. The chain links TRBV7-2 to TRBJ1-2; D is unresolved. The CDR3 loop spans 13 amino acids. V was cut by 2 bases and J by 0 bases, with 4 bases left in between. Per germline, CDR1 SGHTA and CDR2 FQGNSA. This CDR3 is CASSLRANYGYTF. CDR3 nucleotide sequence: TGTGCCAGCAGCTTACGCGCTAACTATGGCTACACCTTC.

This clone was seen once. The sample carries other DNA sequences with the same CDR3. The rearrangement joins TRBV5-6 to TRBJ1-1; the D is unclear. Per the germline V gene, CDR1 is SGHDT and CDR2 is YYEEEE. Trimming pared 2 bases from V and 1 base from J, leaving 3 bases between. The CDR3 runs 12 residues. The CDR3 coding sequence is TGTGCCAGCAGCTTTCCGAACACTGAAGCTTTCTTT. Its protein product is CASSFPNTEAFF.

V usage is TRBV7-2 and J usage is TRBJ2-5; a weak D match, TRBD2 (6 bases). CDR1 is SGHTA and CDR2 is FQGNSA in the germline V gene. CDR3 size: 17 residues. Deletions cut 6 bases from V and 4 bases from J, with 24 bases between. This chain's CDR3 is CASRTNRDFRGGETQYF. The CDR3 DNA sequence: TGTGCCAGCAGAACTAACCGGGACTTTAGGGGCGGAGAGACCCAGTACTTC.

This clone was detected a few times. The chain couples TRBV19 to TRBJ2-7; TRBD2 matches at 7 bases. This CDR3 region has 15 residues. The V gene end was trimmed by 7 bases and the J gene end by 0 bases; junction bases not matched to a gene: 9. The germline gives CDR1 LNHDA, CDR2 SQIVND (reference sequence). Here the CDR3 DNA reads TGTGCCAGTACCGTTAAAGCGGGGTTCTCCTACGAGCAGTACTTC. Translating it yields CASTVKAGFSYEQYF.

This clone occurred many times. The V and J genes are TRBV28 and TRBJ2-5, with no clear D. This CDR3 is built from 15 residues. Trimming shortened V by 7 bases and J by 5 bases, and 20 bases separated the two germline ends. CDR1 and CDR2 (germline): MDHEN, SYDVKM. The DNA of the CDR3 is TGTGCCAGCACCTCGTCGCCCGGAGCCGGGGAGACCCAGTACTTC. It translates to CASTSSPGAGETQYF. Supplemented by reference TRBV28 and TRBJ2-5, the full variable domain reads DVKVTQSSRYLVKRTGEKVFLECVQDMDHENMFWYRQDPGLGLRLIYFSYDVKMKEKGDIPEGYSVSREKKERFSLILESASTNQTSMYLCASTSSPGAGETQYFGPGTRLLVL.

V is TRBV6-1 and J is TRBJ1-2; D perhaps matches TRBD1 (5 bases). V lost 6 bases and J 3 bases, leaving 11 bases between the germline ends. Looked up from germline, CDR1 is MNHNS and CDR2 is SASEGT. The CDR3 sequence is 13 residues long. The CDR3 is CASSSTDHYGYTF. The CDR3 bases are TGTGCCAGCAGCTCGACAGATCACTATGGCTACACCTTC.

The rearrangement links TRBV5-6 to TRBJ2-1; 13 bases match TRBD2. This CDR3 is 14 amino acids long. V dropped 4 bases and J dropped 10; count of bases not matched to a gene: 5. Germline assignment: CDR1 SGHDT and CDR2 YYEEEE. CDR3 nucleotide sequence: TGTGCCAGCAGCATTCCGGGACTAGCGGGGGAGCAGTTCTTC. Its translation: CASSIPGLAGEQFF.

The sample holds one count of this clone. The rearrangement uses TRBV5-3 and TRBJ1-6, with D possibly matching TRBD1 (6 bases). TRBV5-3 is noted as an ORF with a role that remains uncertain. Trimming pared 5 bases from V and 7 bases from J, leaving 19 bases between. The CDR3 has 16 amino acids. The CDR3: CARRHRCGRGNSPLHF. The CDR3 DNA reads TGTGCCAGAAGACATAGGTGTGGCAGGGGAAATTCACCCCTCCACTTT.